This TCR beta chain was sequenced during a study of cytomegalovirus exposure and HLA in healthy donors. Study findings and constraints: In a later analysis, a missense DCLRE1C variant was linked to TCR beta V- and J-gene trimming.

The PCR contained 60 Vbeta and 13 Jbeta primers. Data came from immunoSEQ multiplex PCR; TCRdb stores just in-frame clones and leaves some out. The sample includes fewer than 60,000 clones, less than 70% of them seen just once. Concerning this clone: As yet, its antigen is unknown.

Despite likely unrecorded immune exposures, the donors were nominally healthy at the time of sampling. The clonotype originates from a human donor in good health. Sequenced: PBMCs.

The chain's CDR3 is CASRLRGGNQPQHF. The CDR3 nucleotides are TGTGCCAGCAGACTCAGGGGGGGCAATCAGCCCCAGCATTTT. The rearrangement uses TRBV6-6 and TRBJ1-5; 7 positions match TRBD1. The CDR3 loop spans 14 amino acids. Per germline, CDR1 MNHNY and CDR2 SVGAGI (reference sequence). J gave up 2 bases and V 6 bases, and 4 bases lay outside the gene matches.